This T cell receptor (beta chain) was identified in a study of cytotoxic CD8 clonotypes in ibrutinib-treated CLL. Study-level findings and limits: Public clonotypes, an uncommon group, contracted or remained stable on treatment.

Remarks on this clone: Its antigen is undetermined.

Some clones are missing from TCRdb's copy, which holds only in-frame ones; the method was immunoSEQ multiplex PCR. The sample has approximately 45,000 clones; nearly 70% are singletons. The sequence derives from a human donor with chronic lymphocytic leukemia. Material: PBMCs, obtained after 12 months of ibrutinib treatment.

The DNA of the CDR3 is TGTGCCACCTTACTACGGGGGACTAAGCTCGTTTGTCAGCCCCAGCATTTT. Its translation: CATLLRGTKLVCQPQHF. The V call is TRBV21-1, the J call TRBJ1-5. TRBV21-1 is termed a pseudogene. The CDR3 is 17 residues long.